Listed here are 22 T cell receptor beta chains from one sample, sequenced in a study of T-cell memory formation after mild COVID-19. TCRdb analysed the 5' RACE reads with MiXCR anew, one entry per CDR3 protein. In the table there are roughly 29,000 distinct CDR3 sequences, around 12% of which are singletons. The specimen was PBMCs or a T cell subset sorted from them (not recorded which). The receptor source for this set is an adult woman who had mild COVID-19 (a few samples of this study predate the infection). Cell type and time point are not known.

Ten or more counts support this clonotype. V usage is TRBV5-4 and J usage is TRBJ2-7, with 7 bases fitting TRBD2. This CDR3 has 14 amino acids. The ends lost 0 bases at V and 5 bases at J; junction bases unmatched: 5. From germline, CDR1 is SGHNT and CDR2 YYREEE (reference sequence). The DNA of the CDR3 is TGTGCCAGCAGCTTGGAGGCTAGCGGTAACGAGCAGTACTTC. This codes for CASSLEASGNEQYF.

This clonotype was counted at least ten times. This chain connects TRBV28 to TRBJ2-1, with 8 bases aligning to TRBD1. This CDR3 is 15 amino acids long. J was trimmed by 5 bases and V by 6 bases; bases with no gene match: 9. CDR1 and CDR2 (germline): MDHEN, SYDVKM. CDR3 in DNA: TGTGCCAGCAGCCTAAGCGACAGGGGCCACAATGAGCAGTTCTTC. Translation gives CASSLSDRGHNEQFF. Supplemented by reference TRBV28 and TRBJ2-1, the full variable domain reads DVKVTQSSRYLVKRTGEKVFLECVQDMDHENMFWYRQDPGLGLRLIYFSYDVKMKEKGDIPEGYSVSREKKERFSLILESASTNQTSMYLCASSLSDRGHNEQFFGPGTRLTVL.

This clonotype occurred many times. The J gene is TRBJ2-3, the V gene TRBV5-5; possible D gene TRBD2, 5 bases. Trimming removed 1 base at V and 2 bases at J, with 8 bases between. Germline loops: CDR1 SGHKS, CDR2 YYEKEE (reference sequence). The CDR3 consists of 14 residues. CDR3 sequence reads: CASSLTRVTDTQYF. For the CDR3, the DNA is TGTGCCAGCAGCTTGACGAGGGTCACAGATACGCAGTATTTT.

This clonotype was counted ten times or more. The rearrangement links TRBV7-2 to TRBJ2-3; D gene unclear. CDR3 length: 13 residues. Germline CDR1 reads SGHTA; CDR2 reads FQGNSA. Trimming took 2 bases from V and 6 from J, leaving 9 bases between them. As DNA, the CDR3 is TGTGCCAGCAGCTTATCTCCCACGGATACGCAGTATTTT. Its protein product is CASSLSPTDTQYF.

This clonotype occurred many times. CDR3 loop: CASSKCTGTGEETQYF. The CDR3 nucleotides read TGTGCCAGCAGCAAATGCACAGGGACAGGGGAAGAGACCCAGTACTTC. The chain is built from TRBV21-1 and TRBJ2-5; the DNA was not used to check the table's D call, TRBD1. TRBV21-1 is given as a pseudogene. This CDR3 is built from 16 residues.

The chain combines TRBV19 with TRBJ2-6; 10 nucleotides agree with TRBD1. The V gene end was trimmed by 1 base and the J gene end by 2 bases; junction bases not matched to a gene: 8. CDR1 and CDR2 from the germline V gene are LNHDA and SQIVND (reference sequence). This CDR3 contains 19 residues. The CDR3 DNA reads TGTGCCAGTAGTATAGCAAAGGGGACAGGGGACGCTGGGGCCAACGTCCTGACTTTC. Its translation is CASSIAKGTGDAGANVLTF.

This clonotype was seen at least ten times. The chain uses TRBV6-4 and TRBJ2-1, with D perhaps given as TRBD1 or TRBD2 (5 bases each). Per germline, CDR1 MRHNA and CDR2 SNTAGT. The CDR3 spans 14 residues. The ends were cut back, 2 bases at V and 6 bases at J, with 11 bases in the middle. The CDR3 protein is CASSDEGPGNEQFF. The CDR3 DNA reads TGTGCCAGCAGTGACGAGGGGCCGGGCAATGAGCAGTTCTTC.

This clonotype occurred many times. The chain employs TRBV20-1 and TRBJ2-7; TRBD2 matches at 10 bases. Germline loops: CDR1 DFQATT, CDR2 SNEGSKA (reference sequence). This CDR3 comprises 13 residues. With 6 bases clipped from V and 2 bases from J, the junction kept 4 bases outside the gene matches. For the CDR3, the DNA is TGCAGTGCCTTACTAGCGGGGACCTACGAGCAGTACTTC. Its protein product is CSALLAGTYEQYF.

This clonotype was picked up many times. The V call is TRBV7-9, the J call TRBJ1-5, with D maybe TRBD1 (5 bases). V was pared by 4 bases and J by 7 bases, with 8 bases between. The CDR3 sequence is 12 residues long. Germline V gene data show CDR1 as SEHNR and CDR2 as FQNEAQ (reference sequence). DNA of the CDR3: TGTGCCAGCAGCTCACGGGGGCAGCCCCAGCATTTT. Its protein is CASSSRGQPQHF.

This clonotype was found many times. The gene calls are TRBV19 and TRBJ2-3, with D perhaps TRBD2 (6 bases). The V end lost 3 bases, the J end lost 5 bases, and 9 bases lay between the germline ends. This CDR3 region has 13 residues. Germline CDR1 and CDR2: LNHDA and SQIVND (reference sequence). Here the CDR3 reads CASSMRREDTQYF. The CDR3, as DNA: TGTGCCAGTAGTATGAGGAGGGAAGATACGCAGTATTTT.

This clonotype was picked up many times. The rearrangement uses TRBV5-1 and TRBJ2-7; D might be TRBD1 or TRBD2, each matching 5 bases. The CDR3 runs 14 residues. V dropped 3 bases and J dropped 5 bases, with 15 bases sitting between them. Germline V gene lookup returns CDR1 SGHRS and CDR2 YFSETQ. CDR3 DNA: TGCGCCAGCAGCTCTGGGACGCCGAACAACGAGCAGTACTTC. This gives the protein CASSSGTPNNEQYF.

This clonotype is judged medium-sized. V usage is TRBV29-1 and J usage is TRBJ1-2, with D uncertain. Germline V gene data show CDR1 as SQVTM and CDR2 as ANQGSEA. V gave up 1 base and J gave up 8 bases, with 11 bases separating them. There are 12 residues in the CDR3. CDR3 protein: CSVEASPVGYTF. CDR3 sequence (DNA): TGCAGCGTTGAAGCAAGCCCCGTCGGCTACACCTTC.

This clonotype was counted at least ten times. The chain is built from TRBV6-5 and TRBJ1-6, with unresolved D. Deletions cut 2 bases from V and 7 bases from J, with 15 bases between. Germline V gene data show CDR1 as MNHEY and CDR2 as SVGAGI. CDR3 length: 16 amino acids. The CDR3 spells CASSYVSGRGNSPLHF. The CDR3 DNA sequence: TGTGCCAGCAGTTACGTTTCGGGGAGAGGGAATTCACCCCTCCACTTT.

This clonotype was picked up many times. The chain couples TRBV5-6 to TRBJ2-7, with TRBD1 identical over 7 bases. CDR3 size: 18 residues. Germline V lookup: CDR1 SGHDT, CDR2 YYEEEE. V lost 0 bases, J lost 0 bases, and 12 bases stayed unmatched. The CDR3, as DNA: TGTGCCAGCAGCTTGGGGGACAGTACCCTGAGCGGCTCCTACGAGCAGTACTTC. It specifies CASSLGDSTLSGSYEQYF.

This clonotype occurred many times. CDR3 region: CASSDDRSGANVLTF. CDR3 nucleotides: TGTGCCAGCAGTGATGACAGGTCTGGGGCCAACGTCCTGACTTTC. The chain carries TRBV25-1 and TRBJ2-6, with D perhaps matching TRBD1 (6 bases). CDR3 length: 15 residues. CDR1 and CDR2 from the germline V gene are MGHDK and SYGVNS. V was pared by 3 bases and J by 1 base, with 7 bases between. The complete variable domain, with remaining parts taken from reference TRBV25-1 and TRBJ2-6, reads EADIYQTPRYLVIGTGKKITLECSQTMGHDKMYWYQQDPGMELHLIHYSYGVNSTEKGDLSSESTVSRIRTEHFPLTLESARPSHTSQYLCASSDDRSGANVLTFGAGSRLTVL.

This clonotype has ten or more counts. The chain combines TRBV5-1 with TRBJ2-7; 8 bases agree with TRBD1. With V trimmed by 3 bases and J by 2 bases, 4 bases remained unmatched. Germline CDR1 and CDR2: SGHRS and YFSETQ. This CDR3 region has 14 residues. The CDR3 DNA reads TGCGCCAGCAGCTACCGACAGGGGCCCTACGAGCAGTACTTC. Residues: CASSYRQGPYEQYF.

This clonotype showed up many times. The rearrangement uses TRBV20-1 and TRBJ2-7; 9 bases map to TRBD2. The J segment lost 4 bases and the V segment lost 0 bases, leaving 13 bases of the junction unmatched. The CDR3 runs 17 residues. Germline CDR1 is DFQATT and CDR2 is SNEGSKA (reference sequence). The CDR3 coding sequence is TGCAGTGCTAGAGATGGGGAGGGGGCTAGCGGGATATACGAGCAGTACTTC. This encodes CSARDGEGASGIYEQYF.

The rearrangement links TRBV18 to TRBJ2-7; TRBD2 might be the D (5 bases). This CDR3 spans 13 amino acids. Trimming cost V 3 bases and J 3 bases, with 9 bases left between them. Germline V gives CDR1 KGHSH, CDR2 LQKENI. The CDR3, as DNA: TGTGCCAGCTCACCGGGAGCCCACTACGAGCAGTACGTC. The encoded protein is CASSPGAHYEQYV.

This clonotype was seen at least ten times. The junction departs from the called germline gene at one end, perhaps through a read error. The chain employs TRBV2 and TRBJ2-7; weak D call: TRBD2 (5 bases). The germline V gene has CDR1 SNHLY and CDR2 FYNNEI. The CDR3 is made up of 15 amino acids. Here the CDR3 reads CASSYRGRSSYEQYF. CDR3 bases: TGTGCTAGCAGTTATCGGGGTCGAAGCTCCTACGAGCAGTACTTC.

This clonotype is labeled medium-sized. CDR3 sequence: CASSHIAGDGNEQFF. Here the CDR3 DNA reads TGCGCCAGCAGCCATATAGCGGGAGATGGGAATGAGCAGTTCTTC. The chain joins TRBV4-1 to TRBJ2-1, with TRBD2 matching over 9 bases. V dropped 3 bases and J dropped 7; count of bases not matched to a gene: 7. Germline CDR1 reads MGHRA; CDR2 reads YSYEKL. This CDR3 region has 15 residues.

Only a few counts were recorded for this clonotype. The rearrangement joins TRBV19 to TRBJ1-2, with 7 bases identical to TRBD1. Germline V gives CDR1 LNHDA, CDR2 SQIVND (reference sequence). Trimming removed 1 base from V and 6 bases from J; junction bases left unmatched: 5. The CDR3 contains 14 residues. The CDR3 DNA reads TGTGCCAGTAGTATAGGAGGGGGCCGGGATGGCTACACCTTC. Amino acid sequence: CASSIGGGRDGYTF.

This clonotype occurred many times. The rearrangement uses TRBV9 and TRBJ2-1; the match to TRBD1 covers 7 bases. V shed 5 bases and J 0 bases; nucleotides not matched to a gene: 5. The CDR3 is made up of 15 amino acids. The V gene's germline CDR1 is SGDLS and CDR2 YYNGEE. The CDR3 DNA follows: TGTGCCAGCAGGAAGGGGGCGAGCTCCTACAATGAGCAGTTCTTC. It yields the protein CASRKGASSYNEQFF. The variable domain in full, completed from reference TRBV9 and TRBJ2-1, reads DSGVTQTPKHLITATGQRVTLRCSPRSGDLSVYWYQQSLDQGLQFLIQYYNGEERAKGNILERFSAQQFPDLHSELNLSSLELGDSALYFCASRKGASSYNEQFFGPGTRLTVL.